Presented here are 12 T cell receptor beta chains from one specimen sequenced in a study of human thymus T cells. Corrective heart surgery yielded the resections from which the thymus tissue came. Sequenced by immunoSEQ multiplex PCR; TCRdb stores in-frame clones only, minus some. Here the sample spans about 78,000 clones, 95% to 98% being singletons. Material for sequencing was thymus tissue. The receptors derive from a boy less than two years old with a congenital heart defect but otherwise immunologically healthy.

CDR3 sequence reads: CASSQDPGASAPNNEQFF. In DNA, the CDR3 is TGTGCCAGCAGCCAAGATCCTGGGGCTAGCGCCCCTAACAATGAGCAGTTCTTC. The rearrangement links TRBV4-2 to TRBJ2-1; D may be TRBD2 (6 bases). CDR1 is LGHNA, CDR2 YNFKEQ, per germline. The V and J ends lost 0 bases and 5 bases respectively, with 20 bases between them. This CDR3 region has 18 residues.

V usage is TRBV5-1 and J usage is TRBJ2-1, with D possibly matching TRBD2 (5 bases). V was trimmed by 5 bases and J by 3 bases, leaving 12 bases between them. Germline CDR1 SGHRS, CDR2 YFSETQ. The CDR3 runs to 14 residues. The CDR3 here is CASRATGNYNEQFF. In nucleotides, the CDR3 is TGCGCCAGCAGAGCTACCGGGAACTACAATGAGCAGTTCTTC.

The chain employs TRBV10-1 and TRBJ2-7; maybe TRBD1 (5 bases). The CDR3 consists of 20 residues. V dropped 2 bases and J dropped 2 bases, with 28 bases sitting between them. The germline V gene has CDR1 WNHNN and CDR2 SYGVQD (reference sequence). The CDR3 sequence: CASSEDGSINGADRTYEQYF. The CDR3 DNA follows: TGCGCCAGCAGTGAGGACGGGTCCATCAATGGGGCGGACCGGACCTACGAGCAGTACTTC.

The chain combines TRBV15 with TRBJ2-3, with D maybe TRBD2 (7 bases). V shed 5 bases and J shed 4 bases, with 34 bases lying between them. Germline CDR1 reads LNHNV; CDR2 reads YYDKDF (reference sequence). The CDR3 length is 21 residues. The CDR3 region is CATSPPGGGGAVTRPPDTQYF. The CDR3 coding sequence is TGTGCCACCAGCCCTCCTGGGGGAGGGGGGGCCGTTACCAGGCCACCAGATACGCAGTATTTT.

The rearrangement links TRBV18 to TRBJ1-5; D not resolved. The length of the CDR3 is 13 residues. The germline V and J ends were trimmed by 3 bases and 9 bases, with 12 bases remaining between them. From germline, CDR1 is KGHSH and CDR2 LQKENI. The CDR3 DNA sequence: TGTGCCAGCTCACCCGTAGGGTCATGGCCCCAGCATTTT. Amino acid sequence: CASSPVGSWPQHF. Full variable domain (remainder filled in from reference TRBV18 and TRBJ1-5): NAGVMQNPRHLVRRRGQEARLRCSPMKGHSHVYWYRQLPEEGLKFMVYLQKENIIDESGMPKERFSAEFPKEGPSILRIQQVVRGDSAAYFCASSPVGSWPQHFGDGTRLSIL.

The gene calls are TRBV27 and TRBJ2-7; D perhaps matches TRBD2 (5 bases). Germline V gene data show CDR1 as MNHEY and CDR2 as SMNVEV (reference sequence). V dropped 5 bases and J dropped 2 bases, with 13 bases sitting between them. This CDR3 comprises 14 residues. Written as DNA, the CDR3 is TGTGCCAGCAGTCCGGGAAAAGCCCCCTACGAGCAGTACTTC. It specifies CASSPGKAPYEQYF.

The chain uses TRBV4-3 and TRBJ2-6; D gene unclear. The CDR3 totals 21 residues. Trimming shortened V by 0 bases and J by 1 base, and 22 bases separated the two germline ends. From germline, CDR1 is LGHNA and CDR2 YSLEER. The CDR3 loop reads CASSQDLSTLHSGSGANVLTF. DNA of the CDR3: TGCGCCAGCAGCCAAGATCTCAGCACGCTCCACAGTGGGTCTGGGGCCAACGTCCTGACTTTC.

CDR3 sequence reads: CASSLFRDTEAFF. The CDR3 DNA reads as TGTGCCAGCAGCTTATTCAGGGACACTGAAGCTTTCTTT. The rearrangement links TRBV11-2 to TRBJ1-1; maybe TRBD1 (5 bases). The germline CDR1 and CDR2 sequences are SGHAT and FQNNGV. CDR3 size: 13 residues. V gave up 2 bases and J gave up 3 bases, with 7 bases separating them. Full variable domain (outside the CDR3, taken from reference TRBV11-2 and TRBJ1-1): EAGVAQSPRYKIIEKRQSVAFWCNPISGHATLYWYQQILGQGPKLLIQFQNNGVVDDSQLPKDRFSAERLKGVDSTLKIQPAKLEDSAVYLCASSLFRDTEAFFGQGTRLTVV.

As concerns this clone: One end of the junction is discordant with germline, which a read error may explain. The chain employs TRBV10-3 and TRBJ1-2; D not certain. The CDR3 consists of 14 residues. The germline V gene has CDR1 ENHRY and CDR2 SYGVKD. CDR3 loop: CAISEYKEVYGYTF. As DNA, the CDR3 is TGTGCCATCAGCGAGTACAAGGAGGTATATGGCTACACCTTC.

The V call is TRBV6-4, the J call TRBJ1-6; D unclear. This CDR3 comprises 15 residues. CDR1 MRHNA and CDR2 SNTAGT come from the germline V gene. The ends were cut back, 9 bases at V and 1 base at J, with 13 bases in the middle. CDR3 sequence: CASRERDSYNSPLHF. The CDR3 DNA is TGTGCCAGTAGAGAGAGGGATTCCTATAATTCACCCCTCCACTTT.

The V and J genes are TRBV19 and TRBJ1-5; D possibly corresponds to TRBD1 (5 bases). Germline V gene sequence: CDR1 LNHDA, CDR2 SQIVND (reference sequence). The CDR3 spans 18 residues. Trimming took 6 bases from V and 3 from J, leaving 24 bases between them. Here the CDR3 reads CASSQTRGEGLYNQPQHF. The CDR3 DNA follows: TGTGCCAGTAGCCAAACCAGAGGGGAGGGTCTCTACAATCAGCCCCAGCATTTT.

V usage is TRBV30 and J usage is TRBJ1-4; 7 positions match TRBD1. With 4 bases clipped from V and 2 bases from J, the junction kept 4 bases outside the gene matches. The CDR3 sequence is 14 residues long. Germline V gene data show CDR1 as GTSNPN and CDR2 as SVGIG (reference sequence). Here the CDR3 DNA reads TGTGCCTGGAAGGCGGGACAGACTAATGAAAAACTGTTTTTT. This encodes CAWKAGQTNEKLFF. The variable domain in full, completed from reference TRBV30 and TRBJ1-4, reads SQTIHQWPATLVQPVGSPLSLECTVEGTSNPNLYWYRQAAGRGLQLLFYSVGIGQISSEVPQNLSASRPQDRQFILSSKKLLLSDSGFYLCAWKAGQTNEKLFFGSGTQLSVL.